These 24 T cell receptor beta chains came from one sample sequenced in a study of blood T cells in healthy people across ages (dated by TCRdb to the mid-2010s). The method was 5' RACE. Instrument on record: Illumina HiSeq 2500. The second PCR ran for roughly 7 to 11 cycles and used a J-beta primer mix along with a sample-barcoded 5' primer. The raw public reads went through TCRdb reprocessing: fastp at Q25, MiXCR clone calling, in-frame beta chains kept. Each entry merges the rows of one CDR3 protein and shows their most common DNA and genes. This sample has more than 650,000 distinct CDR3 sequences in its table, and over 20% of those were observed once. Around 22% of the sample belongs to the ten largest clones. Sequenced input: blood. The source is a man in his 70s in good health.

The CDR3 nucleotides are TGCAGTGCTAGGAGGCAGACACCCGGGGAGCTGTTTTTT. This translates into CSARRQTPGELFF. The rearrangement joins TRBV20-1 to TRBJ2-2; D is uncertain. Germline V gene sequence: CDR1 DFQATT, CDR2 SNEGSKA (reference sequence). The CDR3 covers 13 residues. Trimming pared 3 bases from V and 6 bases from J, leaving 11 bases between.

The chain joins TRBV7-9 to TRBJ1-4; D call uncertain. The V gene's germline CDR1 is SEHNR and CDR2 FQNEAQ (reference sequence). Trimming removed 3 bases from V and 14 bases from J, with 10 bases in between. The CDR3 has 11 amino acids. The CDR3 region is CASSLGYGLFF. The CDR3 nucleotides are TGTGCCAGCAGCTTGGGATATGGGCTGTTTTTT.

The rearrangement links TRBV11-2 to TRBJ2-1, with TRBD1 matching over 7 bases. The V and J ends lost 9 bases and 8 bases, in that order; junction bases with no gene match: 13. The CDR3 covers 14 residues. Looked up from germline, CDR1 is SGHAT and CDR2 is FQNNGV. CDR3 DNA sequence: TGTGCCAGTTCCTTCGGACAGGTCACCTATGAGCAGTTCTTC. Amino acid sequence: CASSFGQVTYEQFF.

This clonotype was picked up a small number of times. The chain links TRBV11-2 to TRBJ1-4; D might be TRBD1 (6 bases). V shed 3 bases and J shed 0 bases, with 11 bases lying between them. The CDR3 consists of 16 residues. Germline V gives CDR1 SGHAT, CDR2 FQNNGV. The CDR3, as DNA: TGTGCCAGCAGCTTGGCCGGGACAACAACTAATGAAAAACTGTTTTTT. This translates into CASSLAGTTTNEKLFF.

The J gene is TRBJ2-1, the V gene TRBV6-2 or TRBV6-3; 9 positions agree with TRBD2. Germline CDR1 MNHEY, CDR2 SVGEGT. V gave up 4 bases and J gave up 0 bases; unmatched junction bases: 4. The CDR3 is made up of 16 amino acids. CDR3 loop: CASSWERGASYNEQFF. Written as DNA, the CDR3 is TGTGCCAGCAGTTGGGAGCGGGGGGCCTCCTACAATGAGCAGTTCTTC.

The rearrangement uses TRBV2 and TRBJ1-2; TRBD1 aligns across 7 bases. The V and J ends lost 8 bases and 2 bases, in that order; junction bases with no gene match: 8. This CDR3 has 14 amino acids. CDR1 and CDR2 (germline): SNHLY, FYNNEI. The CDR3 reads CASPGGQANYGYTF. The CDR3 DNA sequence: TGTGCCAGCCCCGGAGGACAGGCGAACTATGGCTACACCTTC.

Only a few counts were recorded for this clonotype. The chain employs TRBV12-3 or TRBV12-4 and TRBJ2-1; 10 bases agree with TRBD2. The V gene end was trimmed by 5 bases and the J gene end by 7 bases; junction bases not matched to a gene: 17. The CDR3 runs to 18 residues. In nucleotides, the CDR3 is TGTGCCAGCAGTCCAAACCCTGTTAGCGGGAGGTTTGGTAATGAGCAGTTCTTC. Translated, it gives CASSPNPVSGRFGNEQFF.

This clonotype was detected only a few times. This chain connects TRBV29-1 to TRBJ1-3, with D maybe TRBD1 (5 bases). The germline V gene encodes CDR1 SQVTM and CDR2 ANQGSEA. The CDR3 has 13 residues. Trimming removed 4 bases at V and 2 bases at J, with 9 bases between. CDR3 amino acids: CSVGQTTGNTIYF. In nucleotides, the CDR3 is TGCAGCGTTGGACAGACCACTGGAAACACCATATATTTT.

V gene TRBV6-5 combines with J gene TRBJ2-1; 12 bases line up with TRBD2. The junction had 7 bases not matched to a gene; V was cut back by 5 bases and J by 8 bases. Germline V lookup: CDR1 MNHEY, CDR2 SVGAGI. The CDR3 spans 15 residues. The CDR3 coding sequence is TGTGCCAGCAGTGCCCTAGCGGGGGGGCGGTATGAGCAGTTCTTC. Protein sequence: CASSALAGGRYEQFF.

J is TRBJ2-2 and V is TRBV2, with D tentatively TRBD1 (5 bases). Per the germline V gene, CDR1 is SNHLY and CDR2 is FYNNEI. This CDR3 spans 14 amino acids. Trimming took 6 bases from V and 1 from J, leaving 9 bases between them. The CDR3, as DNA: TGTGCCAGCAGGTTAGGACAGAACACCGGGGAGCTGTTTTTT. It specifies CASRLGQNTGELFF.

Ten or more counts support this clonotype. This chain links TRBV20-1 with TRBJ2-1; TRBD2 agrees at 15 bases. Trimming at V came to 0 bases and at J to 8 bases, leaving 11 bases not matched to a gene. The CDR3 covers 18 residues. Germline V gene data show CDR1 as DFQATT and CDR2 as SNEGSKA (reference sequence). The CDR3, as DNA: TGCAGTGCTAGAGATCTCGGACTAGCGGGAGGGGCTTTGGATGAGCAGTTCTTC. As protein: CSARDLGLAGGALDEQFF.

There are many counts of this clonotype. J is TRBJ1-4 and V is TRBV7-9; D uncertain. There are 14 residues in the CDR3. The germline gives CDR1 SEHNR, CDR2 FQNEAQ (reference sequence). Trimming removed 2 bases at V and 4 bases at J, with 8 bases between. This CDR3 reads CASSLWGINEKLFF. The CDR3 coding sequence is TGTGCCAGCAGCTTATGGGGTATTAATGAAAAACTGTTTTTT.

The genes are TRBV5-1 and TRBJ2-2; 8 bases align to TRBD2. Germline V gene sequence: CDR1 SGHRS, CDR2 YFSETQ. This CDR3 is 18 amino acids long. Trimming at V came to 4 bases and at J to 0 bases, leaving 11 bases not matched to a gene. For the CDR3, the DNA is TGCGCCAGCAGCGGAAGCGGGAGAACATCTCCGAACACCGGGGAGCTGTTTTTT. Amino acids: CASSGSGRTSPNTGELFF. The variable domain in full, completed from reference TRBV5-1 and TRBJ2-2, reads KAGVTQTPRYLIKTRGQQVTLSCSPISGHRSVSWYQQTPGQGLQFLFEYFSETQRNKGNFPGRFSGRQFSNSRSEMNVSTLELGDSALYLCASSGSGRTSPNTGELFFGEGSRLTVL.

This clonotype has just one count. The chain is built from TRBV5-6 and TRBJ2-4; 11 bases line up with TRBD1. The CDR3 consists of 15 residues. Germline trimming cut 4 bases from V and 6 bases from J; bases unmatched to any gene: 6. Germline values: CDR1 SGHDT, CDR2 YYEEEE. The CDR3 DNA follows: TGTGCCAGCAGCATCCTAGGACAGGGGGCAAACATTCAGTACTTC. It is translated as CASSILGQGANIQYF.

Only a few counts were recorded for this clonotype. V usage is TRBV2 and J usage is TRBJ2-6; D is perhaps TRBD1 or TRBD2 (7 bases each). Trimming pared 7 bases from V and 0 bases from J, leaving 22 bases between. Germline CDR1 SNHLY, CDR2 FYNNEI. The CDR3 consists of 19 residues. CDR3 protein: CASKRDSRTPNSGANVLTF. DNA for the CDR3: TGTGCCAGCAAGCGGGACAGCCGAACCCCTAACTCTGGGGCCAACGTCCTGACTTTC. The full variable domain, completed using reference TRBV2 and TRBJ2-6, is EPEVTQTPSHQVTQMGQEVILRCVPISNHLYFYWYRQILGQKVEFLVSFYNNEISEKSEIFDDQFSVERPDGSNFTLKIRSTKLEDSAMYFCASKRDSRTPNSGANVLTFGAGSRLTVL.

The J gene is TRBJ2-1, the V gene TRBV11-3, with D possibly being TRBD2 (7 bases). V dropped 3 bases and J dropped 3 bases, with 12 bases sitting between them. From germline, CDR1 is SGHNT and CDR2 YENEEA. CDR3 length: 15 amino acids. The CDR3, as DNA: TGTGCCAGCAGCTTTACCGGGGGGCACTACAATGAGCAGTTCTTC. Its translation: CASSFTGGHYNEQFF.

The CDR3 region is CSAHRQGVGTEAFF. CDR3 bases: TGCAGCGCTCATCGACAGGGGGTCGGTACTGAAGCTTTCTTT. The V and J genes are TRBV29-1 and TRBJ1-1, with TRBD1 matching over 9 bases. V gave up 7 bases and J gave up 5 bases; unmatched junction bases: 11. Germline V CDR1 and CDR2: SQVTM, ANQGSEA. CDR3 size: 14 residues.

This rearrangement joins TRBV7-9 to TRBJ1-1; the D is unclear. V was pared by 5 bases and J by 5 bases, with 15 bases between. This CDR3 spans 14 amino acids. Germline V gene lookup returns CDR1 SEHNR and CDR2 FQNEAQ (reference sequence). CDR3 sequence (DNA): TGTGCCAGCAGCCCTTCCGGCATGTCGACTGAAGCTTTCTTT. It codes for CASSPSGMSTEAFF.

The V call is TRBV19, the J call TRBJ2-2, with D perhaps matching TRBD1 or TRBD2 (5 bases each). This CDR3 comprises 17 residues. CDR1 and CDR2 (germline): LNHDA, SQIVND (reference sequence). V was shortened by 6 bases and J by 0 bases, with 17 bases between the two germline ends. In DNA, the CDR3 is TGTGCCAGTAGAGCGCCCGGGACCGTTTCGAACACCGGGGAGCTGTTTTTT. Protein sequence: CASRAPGTVSNTGELFF.

The sample holds a few counts of this clonotype. The chain carries TRBV29-1 and TRBJ2-2, with 12 nucleotides matching TRBD2. CDR1 is SQVTM, CDR2 ANQGSEA, per germline. V shed 6 bases, J shed 2 bases, and the junction held 10 bases outside the gene matches. The CDR3 length is 17 residues. In DNA form, the CDR3 reads TGCAGCGTACTTGGACTAGCGGGAAATATAAACACCGGGGAGCTGTTTTTT. Translated, it gives CSVLGLAGNINTGELFF.

V usage is TRBV6-6 and J usage is TRBJ1-2; no clear D. This CDR3 has 15 amino acids. Trimming shortened V by 5 bases and J by 7 bases, and 20 bases separated the two germline ends. Germline V gene lookup returns CDR1 MNHNY and CDR2 SVGAGI (reference sequence). The CDR3 reads CASSRYGPDSSGYTF. The CDR3 region has the DNA TGTGCCAGCAGTCGATACGGGCCGGACTCGTCTGGCTACACCTTC.

V and J are TRBV12-3 or TRBV12-4 and TRBJ1-5, with 8 positions matching TRBD1. V dropped 4 bases and J dropped 6; count of bases not matched to a gene: 8. The CDR3 has 15 amino acids. In nucleotides, the CDR3 is TGTGCCAGCAGTTGGGGACAGGTCGGGGCTCAGCCCCAGCATTTT. Its translation is CASSWGQVGAQPQHF.

Concerning this clonotype itself: At one of its ends the junction is not consistent with the germline gene, which may arise from a read error. V is TRBV6-5 and J is TRBJ2-7; 12 bases align to TRBD1. From germline, CDR1 is MNHEY and CDR2 SVGAGI. There are 15 residues in the CDR3. The DNA of the CDR3 is TGTGCCAGCAGTTACCATGGGACAGGGGGCTACGAGCAGTGCTTC. This encodes CASSYHGTGGYEQCF.

The CDR3 loop reads CASSEFQGTTTNEKLFF. DNA of the CDR3: TGTGCCAGCAGTGAATTTCAGGGAACTACAACTAATGAAAAACTGTTTTTT. The chain employs TRBV25-1 and TRBJ1-4, with D maybe TRBD1 (5 bases). The CDR3 is 17 amino acids. The ends were cut back, 1 base at V and 0 bases at J, with 12 bases in the middle. Per germline, CDR1 MGHDK and CDR2 SYGVNS.